This TCR beta chain was captured in a study of radiation and T cells in renal cell carcinoma. Across the whole study: Nephrectomy followed 15 Gy stereotactic body radiation by 4 weeks.

CDR1 and CDR2 (germline): SGHDT, YYEEEE. Trimming at V came to 0 bases and at J to 11 bases, leaving 19 bases not matched to a gene. There are 18 residues in the CDR3. Findings of the study overall: Baseline intratumoral clonotype presence is unknown without pretreatment biopsies. Top tumor clonotypes rose in blood 2 weeks post-radiation, then contracted.

Produced via immunoSEQ multiplex PCR; TCRdb's table is partial and in-frame only. Here the sample spans about 65,000 clones, about 80% being singletons. Time point noted: blood 2 weeks post-SBRT. Treatment defined: 15 Gy SBRT to primary tumor, nephrectomy 4 weeks later. Clear cell pathology was present in this patient's renal cell carcinoma. As for this clone: The antigen is undetermined.

The TCR was taken from a man in his sixties with renal cell carcinoma. V and J are TRBV5-6 and TRBJ1-4; 7 bases align to TRBD1. Here the sequenced sample was blood, taken from a patient whose treatment included radiotherapy and nephrectomy. CDR3 sequence: CASSLAGTLGTVHMKLFF. Here the CDR3 DNA reads TGTGCCAGCAGCTTGGCCGGGACATTAGGGACAGTCCATATGAAACTGTTTTTT.